Sequencing of this T cell receptor beta chain was carried out in a study of Graves' ophthalmopathy and Graves' hyperthyroidism. Points from the study as a whole: Most expanded thyroid clonotypes above 0.001 frequency also appeared in blood.

From RNA, the CDR3 regions of TCR beta chains were amplified and sequenced. HTBI-primed RT-PCR formed the first round, and a multiplex PCR formed the second. TCRdb reprocessed the multiplex PCR reads with MiXCR, giving one entry per CDR3 protein. This sample has around 1.1 million distinct CDR3 sequences; about two fifths occur once, and the top ten carry approximately 12%. Pregnant or lactating patients and those with other autoimmune diseases or uncontrolled infections were excluded. Worth noting for this clonotype: Its target is unknown.

This CDR3 contains 14 residues. J gave up 9 bases and V 4 bases, and 11 bases lay outside the gene matches. Germline CDR1 and CDR2: SEHNR and FQNEAQ (reference sequence). This receptor was taken from an adult man with Graves' hyperthyroidism. V and J are TRBV7-9 and TRBJ2-5, with 7 bases that match TRBD1. What was sequenced was peripheral blood or thyroid tissue (not recorded which). The chain's CDR3 is CASSSTGELVPQYF. The DNA for the CDR3 is TGTGCCAGCAGCTCTACAGGGGAATTGGTTCCCCAGTACTTC.